This TCR beta chain was sequenced during a study of OX40 agonist ivuxolimab in advanced cancers. Concerning this clone itself: Antigen: not known.

Study-wide results and limits: The CD4+ and CD8+ T cells in the blood had expanded clonally by week 6 at 0.1 to 3.0 mg/kg.

Clones were read by immunoSEQ multiplex PCR, and TCRdb kept only the in-frame ones, dropping some. The sample includes some 14,000 clones, approximately 85% of them seen just once. Sampling times: baseline, cycle 4 day 1, cycle 7 day 1. The germline V and J ends were trimmed by 4 bases and 6 bases, with 16 bases remaining between them. The CDR3 is made up of 15 amino acids. Germline V lookup: CDR1 MGHDK, CDR2 SYGVNS. Sample: CD4+ or CD8+ T cells sorted from blood, taken in a trial of the OX40 agonist ivuxolimab. The chain joins TRBV25-1 to TRBJ2-1, with D possibly being TRBD1 or TRBD2 (5 bases each). The clonotype was recovered from an adult with an advanced solid tumor such as melanoma, head and neck, liver or kidney cancer. CDR3 nucleotides: TGTGCCAGCAGTGTAGAGGGGAGTAATATCAATGAGCAGTTCTTC. Its translation: CASSVEGSNINEQFF.